This T cell receptor (beta chain) was identified during a study of T cell changes during pregnancy in multiple sclerosis. The CDR3 is 15 residues long. The germline V gene encodes CDR1 SGHDT and CDR2 YYEEEE. V shed 0 bases, J shed 5 bases, and the junction held 4 bases outside the gene matches. Generated by immunoSEQ multiplex PCR, the TCRdb table keeps only in-frame clones and is missing some. The sample has 45,000 to 50,000 clones, roughly nine tenths seen once. Specimen: CD4+ T cells from peripheral blood mononuclear cells, collected in the second trimester of pregnancy. This clonotype originated in a female donor in good health, enrolled as a control in a pregnancy study. V gene TRBV5-6 combines with J gene TRBJ1-2; 10 bases fit TRBD1. CDR3: CASSLVSGQGYGYTF. As DNA, the CDR3 is TGTGCCAGCAGCTTGGTTTCGGGACAGGGGTATGGCTACACCTTC.